The sequence of this T cell receptor (beta chain) was determined in a study of blood T cell repertoires in COVID-19. Looking at the study overall: From the United States, Italy and Spain came samples of acute and convalescent COVID-19. Sources were T cells, B-cell-depleted T cells, or PBMCs; the material itself was cDNA or gDNA.

In the authors' methods: The assay estimated nucleated cells by amplifying reference gene primers. The table came from immunoSEQ multiplex PCR; TCRdb's copy has only in-frame clones and leaves some out. V and J calls and clone size are given by that table; D and trimming were obtained from the DNA. The profile shows 200,000 to 250,000 clones, almost 85% of them singletons. Looked up from germline, CDR1 is KGHDR and CDR2 is SFDVKD. The CDR3 contains 18 residues. The J segment lost 5 bases and the V segment lost 4 bases, leaving 17 bases of the junction unmatched. The V call is TRBV24-1, the J call TRBJ2-7; 9 bases line up with TRBD2. Sequences were obtained from peripheral blood. The origin of this receptor is a woman aged 45-65 years with active or convalescent COVID-19. The CDR3 here is CATSDPQARSGSPHEQYF. The CDR3 region has the DNA TGTGCCACCAGTGACCCTCAAGCCCGTAGCGGGAGCCCCCACGAGCAGTACTTC.